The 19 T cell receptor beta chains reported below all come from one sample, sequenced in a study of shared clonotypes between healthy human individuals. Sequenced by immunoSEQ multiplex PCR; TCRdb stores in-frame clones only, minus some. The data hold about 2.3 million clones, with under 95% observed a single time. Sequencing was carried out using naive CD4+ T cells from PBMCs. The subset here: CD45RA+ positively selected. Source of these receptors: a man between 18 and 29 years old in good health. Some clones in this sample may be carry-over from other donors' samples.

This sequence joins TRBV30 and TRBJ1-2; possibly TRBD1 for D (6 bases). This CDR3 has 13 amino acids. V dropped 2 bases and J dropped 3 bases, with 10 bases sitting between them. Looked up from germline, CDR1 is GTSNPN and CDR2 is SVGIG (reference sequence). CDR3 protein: CAWSSEGDYGYTF. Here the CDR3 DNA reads TGTGCCTGGAGTTCTGAGGGGGACTATGGCTACACCTTC.

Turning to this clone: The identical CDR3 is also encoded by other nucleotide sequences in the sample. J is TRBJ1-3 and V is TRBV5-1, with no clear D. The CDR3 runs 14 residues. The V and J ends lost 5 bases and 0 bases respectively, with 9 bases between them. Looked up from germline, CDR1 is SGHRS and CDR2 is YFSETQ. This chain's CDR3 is CASSPTDSGNTIYF. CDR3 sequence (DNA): TGCGCCAGCAGTCCAACAGACTCTGGAAACACCATATATTTT.

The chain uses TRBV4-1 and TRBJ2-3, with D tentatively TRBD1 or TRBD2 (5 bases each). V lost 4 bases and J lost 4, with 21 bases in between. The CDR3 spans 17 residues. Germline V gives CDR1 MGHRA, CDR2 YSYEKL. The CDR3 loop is CASSPIGWGKLADTQYF. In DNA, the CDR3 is TGCGCCAGCAGCCCCATTGGGTGGGGGAAGTTGGCAGATACGCAGTATTTT.

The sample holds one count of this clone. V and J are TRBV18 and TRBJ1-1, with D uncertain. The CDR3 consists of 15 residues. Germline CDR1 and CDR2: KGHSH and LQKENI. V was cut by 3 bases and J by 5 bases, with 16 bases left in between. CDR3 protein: CASSPTRALGTEAFF. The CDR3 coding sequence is TGTGCCAGCTCACCCACCCGGGCCCTCGGAACTGAAGCTTTCTTT. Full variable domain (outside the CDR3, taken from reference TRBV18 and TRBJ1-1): NAGVMQNPRHLVRRRGQEARLRCSPMKGHSHVYWYRQLPEEGLKFMVYLQKENIIDESGMPKERFSAEFPKEGPSILRIQQVVRGDSAAYFCASSPTRALGTEAFFGQGTRLTVV.

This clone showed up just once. The CDR3 is CAISSLRETQYF. The CDR3 DNA sequence: TGTGCCATCAGTAGTCTGCGTGAGACCCAGTACTTC. This rearrangement joins TRBV10-3 to TRBJ2-5; D gene ambiguous. Trimming removed 5 bases at V and 5 bases at J, with 9 bases between. Germline V gene data show CDR1 as ENHRY and CDR2 as SYGVKD. The CDR3 extends over 12 amino acids.

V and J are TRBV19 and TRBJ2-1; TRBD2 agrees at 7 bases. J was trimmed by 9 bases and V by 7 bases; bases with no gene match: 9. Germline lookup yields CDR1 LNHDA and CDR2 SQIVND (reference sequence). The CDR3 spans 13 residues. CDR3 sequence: CASKGGSRSEQFF. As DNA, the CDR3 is TGTGCCAGTAAGGGCGGGAGTCGGAGTGAGCAGTTCTTC.

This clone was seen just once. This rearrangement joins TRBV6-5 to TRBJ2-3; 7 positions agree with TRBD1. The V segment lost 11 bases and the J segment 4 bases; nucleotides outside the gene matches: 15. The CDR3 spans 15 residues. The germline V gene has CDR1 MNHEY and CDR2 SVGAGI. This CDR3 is CAARRQGSYADTQYF. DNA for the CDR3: TGTGCCGCCCGTCGACAGGGTAGTTACGCAGATACGCAGTATTTT.

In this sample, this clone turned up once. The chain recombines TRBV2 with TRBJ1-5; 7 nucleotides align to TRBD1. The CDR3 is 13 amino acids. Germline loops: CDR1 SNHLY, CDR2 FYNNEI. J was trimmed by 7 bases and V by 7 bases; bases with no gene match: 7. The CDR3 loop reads CASMRQGGQPQHF. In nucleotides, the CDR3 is TGTGCCAGCATGAGACAGGGAGGACAGCCCCAGCATTTT.

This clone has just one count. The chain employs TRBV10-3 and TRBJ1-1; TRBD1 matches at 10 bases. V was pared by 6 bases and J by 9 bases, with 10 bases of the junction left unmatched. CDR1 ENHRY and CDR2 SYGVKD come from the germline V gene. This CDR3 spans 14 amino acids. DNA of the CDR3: TGTGCCATCAGCGACCGGGACAGGGGAATGAAAGCTTTCTTT. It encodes CAISDRDRGMKAFF.

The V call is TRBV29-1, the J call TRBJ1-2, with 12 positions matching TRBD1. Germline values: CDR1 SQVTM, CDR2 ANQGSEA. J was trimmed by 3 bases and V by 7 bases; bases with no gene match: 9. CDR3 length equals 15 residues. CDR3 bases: TGCAGCGCTATGGGACAGGGGGCAATCGACTATGGCTACACCTTC. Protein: CSAMGQGAIDYGYTF.

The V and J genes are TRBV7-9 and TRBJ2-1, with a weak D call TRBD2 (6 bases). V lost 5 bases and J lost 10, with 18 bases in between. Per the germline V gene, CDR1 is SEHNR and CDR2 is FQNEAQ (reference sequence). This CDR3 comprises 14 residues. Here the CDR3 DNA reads TGTGCCAGCAGCCCGAAGGGAGGACAAGGGGAGCAGTTCTTC. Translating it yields CASSPKGGQGEQFF.

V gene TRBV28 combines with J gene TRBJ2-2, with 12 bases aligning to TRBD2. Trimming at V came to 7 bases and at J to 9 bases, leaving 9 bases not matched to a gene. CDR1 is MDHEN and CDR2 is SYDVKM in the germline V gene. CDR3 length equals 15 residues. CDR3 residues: CASTSRTSGMRELFF. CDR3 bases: TGTGCCAGCACCAGTCGGACTAGCGGGATGCGGGAGCTGTTTTTT. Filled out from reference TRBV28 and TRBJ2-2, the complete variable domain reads DVKVTQSSRYLVKRTGEKVFLECVQDMDHENMFWYRQDPGLGLRLIYFSYDVKMKEKGDIPEGYSVSREKKERFSLILESASTNQTSMYLCASTSRTSGMRELFFGEGSRLTVL.

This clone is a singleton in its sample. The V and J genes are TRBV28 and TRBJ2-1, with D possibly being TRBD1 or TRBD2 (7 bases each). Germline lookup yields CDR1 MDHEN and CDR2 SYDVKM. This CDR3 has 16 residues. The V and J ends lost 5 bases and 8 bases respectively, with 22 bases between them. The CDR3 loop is CASSKGAGAGYDEQFF. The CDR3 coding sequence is TGTGCCAGCAGTAAGGGGGCGGGGGCCGGATACGATGAGCAGTTCTTC.

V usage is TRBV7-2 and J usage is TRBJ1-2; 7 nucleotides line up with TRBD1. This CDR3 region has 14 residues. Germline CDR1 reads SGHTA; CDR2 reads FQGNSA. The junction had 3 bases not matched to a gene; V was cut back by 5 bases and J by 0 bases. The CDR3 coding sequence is TGTGCCAGCAGCCCCGGGACAGCTAACTATGGCTACACCTTC. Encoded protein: CASSPGTANYGYTF.

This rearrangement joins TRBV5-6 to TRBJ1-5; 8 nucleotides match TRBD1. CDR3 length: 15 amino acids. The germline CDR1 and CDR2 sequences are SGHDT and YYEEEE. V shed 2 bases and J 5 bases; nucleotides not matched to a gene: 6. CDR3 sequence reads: CASSFRQGAYQPQHF. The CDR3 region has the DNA TGTGCCAGCAGCTTTAGGCAGGGGGCCTATCAGCCCCAGCATTTT. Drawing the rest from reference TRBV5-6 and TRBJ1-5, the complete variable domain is DAGVTQSPTHLIKTRGQQVTLRCSPKSGHDTVSWYQQALGQGPQFIFQYYEEEERQRGNFPDRFSGHQFPNYSSELNVNALLLGDSALYLCASSFRQGAYQPQHFGDGTRLSIL.

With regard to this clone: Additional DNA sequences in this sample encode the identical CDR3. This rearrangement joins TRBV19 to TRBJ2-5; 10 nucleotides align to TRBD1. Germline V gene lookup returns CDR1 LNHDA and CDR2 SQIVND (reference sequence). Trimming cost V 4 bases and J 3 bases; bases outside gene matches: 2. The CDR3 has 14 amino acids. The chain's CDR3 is CASSRDRGKETQYF. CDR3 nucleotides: TGTGCCAGTAGTAGGGACAGGGGAAAAGAGACCCAGTACTTC.

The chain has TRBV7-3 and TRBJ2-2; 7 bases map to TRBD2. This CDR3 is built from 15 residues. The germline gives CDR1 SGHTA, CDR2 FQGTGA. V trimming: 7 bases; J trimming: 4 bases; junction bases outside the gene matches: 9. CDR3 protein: CASTEGAGVTGELFF. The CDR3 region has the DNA TGTGCCAGCACCGAGGGCGCGGGAGTCACCGGGGAGCTGTTTTTT.

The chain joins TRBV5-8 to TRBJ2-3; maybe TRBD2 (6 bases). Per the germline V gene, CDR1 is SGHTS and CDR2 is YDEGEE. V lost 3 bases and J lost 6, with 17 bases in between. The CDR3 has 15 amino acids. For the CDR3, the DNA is TGTGCCAGCAGCTGGGGGGAGTTGGATGGGGATACGCAGTATTTT. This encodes CASSWGELDGDTQYF.

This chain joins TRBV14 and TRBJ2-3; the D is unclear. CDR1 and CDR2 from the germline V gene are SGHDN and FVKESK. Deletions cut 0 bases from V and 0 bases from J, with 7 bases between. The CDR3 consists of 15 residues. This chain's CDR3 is CASSQETPSTDTQYF. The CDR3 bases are TGTGCCAGCAGCCAAGAGACTCCTAGCACAGATACGCAGTATTTT.